These 8 T cell receptor beta chains came from one sample sequenced in a study of T cell responses to AZD1222 COVID-19 vaccine. The assay was immunoSEQ multiplex PCR, and TCRdb's table has in-frame clones only and misses some. Of some 120,000 clones in the sample, about nine tenths were seen once. The material was peripheral blood, obtained 28 days after the second AZD1222 dose. The receptors were sampled from an adult who received the AZD1222 COVID-19 vaccine.

The chain has TRBV24-1 and TRBJ2-1, with D perhaps TRBD1 (5 bases). The CDR3 is 14 residues long. Trimming pared 4 bases from V and 10 bases from J, leaving 16 bases between. Germline loops: CDR1 KGHDR, CDR2 SFDVKD. CDR3 sequence: CATSDPGHGLEQFF. CDR3 DNA: TGTGCCACCAGTGACCCCGGACACGGCCTAGAGCAGTTCTTC.

Only one count was recorded for this clone. CDR3 bases: TGTGCCATCAGTGATGAACTAGCGGGGCTCAACGTCCTGACTTTC. This sequence encodes CAISDELAGLNVLTF. The chain employs TRBV10-3 and TRBJ2-6, with 10 bases aligning to TRBD2. Germline V lookup: CDR1 ENHRY, CDR2 SYGVKD. CDR3 length: 15 residues. Trimming removed 3 bases from V and 9 bases from J; junction bases left unmatched: 5.

The rearrangement joins TRBV6-5 to TRBJ1-1; no clear D. This CDR3 spans 12 amino acids. Looked up from germline, CDR1 is MNHEY and CDR2 is SVGAGI. Trimming removed 5 bases from V and 5 bases from J, with 9 bases in between. CDR3: CASSRGATEAFF. Here the CDR3 DNA reads TGTGCCAGCAGTCGGGGTGCAACTGAAGCTTTCTTT.

The chain couples TRBV12-3 or TRBV12-4 to TRBJ2-3; D remains ambiguous. Trimming removed 8 bases from V and 3 bases from J, with 9 bases in between. The length of the CDR3 is 12 residues. CDR3: CASGAWTDTQYF. The CDR3 nucleotides are TGTGCCAGCGGCGCGTGGACAGATACGCAGTATTTT.

The chain is built from TRBV3-1 (or the pseudogene TRBV3-2) and TRBJ1-3; D remains ambiguous. The V gene lost 0 bases and the J gene lost 8 bases, with 11 bases spanning the gap. The CDR3 contains 14 residues. From germline, CDR1 is LGHDT and CDR2 YNNKEL (reference sequence). CDR3 sequence: CASSQDGLLDTIYF. In DNA, the CDR3 is TGTGCCAGCAGCCAAGACGGCCTTTTAGACACCATATATTTT.

This clone was picked up one time. This chain links TRBV28 with TRBJ2-3; D not certain. Deletions cut 5 bases from V and 5 bases from J, with 14 bases between. Germline CDR1 MDHEN, CDR2 SYDVKM. This CDR3 comprises 14 residues. The CDR3 DNA sequence: TGTGCCAGCAGTGCCGTGGGTTTCAAAGATACGCAGTATTTT. This translates into CASSAVGFKDTQYF.

The chain uses TRBV11-2 and TRBJ2-7; D is perhaps TRBD1 (6 bases). Per germline, CDR1 SGHAT and CDR2 FQNNGV. This CDR3 spans 14 amino acids. V was pared by 7 bases and J by 7 bases, with 20 bases between. The CDR3 protein is CASTYQTGLREQYF. Here the CDR3 DNA reads TGTGCCAGCACCTACCAGACAGGTTTAAGAGAGCAGTACTTC.

The genes are TRBV2 and TRBJ1-2; 7 bases are shared with TRBD1. With 1 base clipped from V and 7 bases from J, the junction kept 3 bases outside the gene matches. The CDR3 is 13 amino acids. Per the germline V gene, CDR1 is SNHLY and CDR2 is FYNNEI. DNA of the CDR3: TGTGCCAGCAGTGAAGAGGGGGCTGGTGGCTACACCTTC. This gives the protein CASSEEGAGGYTF. Complete variable domain (other parts from reference TRBV2 and TRBJ1-2): EPEVTQTPSHQVTQMGQEVILRCVPISNHLYFYWYRQILGQKVEFLVSFYNNEISEKSEIFDDQFSVERPDGSNFTLKIRSTKLEDSAMYFCASSEEGAGGYTFGSGTRLTVV.